This T cell receptor (beta chain) emerged from a study of CXCR3-negative and CXCR3-positive naive CD8 T cells. Study context: Sequencing gave 110 million to 150 million TRB reads overall, about 1.5 +/- 0.3 million per library. Findings of the study overall: Similar TRBV-TRBJ gene usage was seen in naive CXCR3-negative and CXCR3-positive cells, but not in memory cells. Each naive subset displayed comparably high diversity, whereas memory CD8+ cells displayed much lower diversity. Against CXCR3-negative naive cells, CXCR3-positive naive cells showed more hydrophobic TRB CDR3s.

This CDR3 is 14 amino acids long. Germline loops: CDR1 MDHEN, CDR2 SYDVKM. On this clonotype itself: Its antigen is currently unknown.

300,000 to 350,000 cells per CD8+ T cell subset were flow-sorted in triplicate. In preparing the TRB cDNA libraries, 5' RACE with UMI labels was used. TCRdb processed the 5' RACE reads again and assigns one entry to each CDR3 protein, with no DNA. The sample yields fewer than 90,000 distinct CDR3 sequences, of which the top ten take up over 0.4%. This chain links TRBV28 with TRBJ1-3. Sample: naive CXCR3+ CD8+ T cells from blood. Regarding subset: CD45RO-CCR7+CD27+CD95- naive CD8+ T cells expressing CXCR3 (TNR3+). The source of this sequence is a human donor in good health. Some clones in this sample may be carry-over from other donors' samples. This CDR3 is CASSFLSSGNTIYF.